This record concerns one T cell receptor (beta chain) sequence. Its antigen is as yet unknown. V lost 7 bases, J lost 1 base, and 10 bases lay in between. CDR1 is SNHLY and CDR2 is FYNNEI in the germline V gene. This CDR3 has 13 residues. This specimen belongs to a study of beta chain features in type 1 diabetes. Study-wide points: Equally in patients and controls, PCR might preferentially amplify shorter templates. A closer apparent resemblance between naive, central memory and Treg TCRB repertoires was seen in patients than in healthy donors. Shorter TCRB CDR3s, moderately but significantly so, were found in Type 1 diabetes patients in all four CD4+ subsets.

What was sequenced were expressed TCRB transcripts, since all of the isolated RNA had been reverse transcribed. The assay was immunoSEQ multiplex PCR, and TCRdb's table has in-frame clones only and misses some. The sample consists of around 310,000 clones, approximately 12% of them appearing once. The genes are TRBV2 and TRBJ1-1, with D perhaps TRBD1 (6 bases). The sample consisted of naive CD4+ T cells from blood. This TCR was sampled from a woman aged 18-29 years with type 1 diabetes. The CDR3 reads CASNGQTNTEAFF. CDR3 nucleotide sequence: TGTGCCAGCAATGGACAGACGAACACTGAAGCTTTCTTT.